This T cell receptor (beta chain) came from a study of blood T cell repertoires in COVID-19. Across the whole study: Samples of COVID-19 (acute and convalescent) were obtained from the United States, Italy and Spain.

TCRdb's copy holds only in-frame clones and misses some; the assay was immunoSEQ multiplex PCR. The sample carries fewer than 500,000 clones, about 90% recorded once. This receptor was identified in a man between 18 and 29 years old with COVID-19, enrolled during active disease. The sample was peripheral blood.

CDR3 loop: CASRGTGWKTQYF. The CDR3 region has the DNA TGTGCCAGCAGGGGGACAGGGTGGAAGACCCAGTACTTC. This chain joins TRBV6-5 and TRBJ2-5; 9 bases map to TRBD1. The length of the CDR3 is 13 residues. Germline-derived CDR1 and CDR2 are MNHEY and SVGAGI. Unmatched junction bases numbered 5, after V lost 6 bases and J lost 6 bases.